This T cell receptor (beta chain) derives from a study of CD4 and CD8 cells across lung adenocarcinoma regions listed by TCRdb under 2018. Study-level background: The study compared tumor centers with tumor margins to examine intratumor heterogeneity of the T cell receptor repertoire.

Receptors were amplified or captured by PCR. Sequenced using a HiSeq X Ten. TCRdb applied fastp at Q25 and MiXCR to the public reads, then kept only in-frame beta chains. Entries that share a CDR3 protein sequence are merged under the most common genes and DNA. Recorded for this sample are tens of thousands of distinct CDR3 sequences; roughly half of them occurred a single time. The ten largest clones take up about 22% of the sample. Note on this clonotype: Its antigen is currently not known. The junction differs from germline at one of its ends, possibly a read error.

Patients with localized lung adenocarcinoma, a subtype of non-small cell lung cancer, were used as donors. These samples came from the centers of localized lung adenocarcinomas. CD4+ T cells from tumor tissue were profiled separately from CD8+ T cells for TCR repertoire analysis. The CDR3 runs 15 amino acids, cysteine and phenylalanine included. The retained sequence is limited to the CDR3, 45 bases, with the frame set at the first base. As encoded in the germline V gene, CDR1 is MNHEY while CDR2 is SVGAGI. Sequenced sample: CD4+ T cells from the center of a lung tumor. The meaning of the sample's cell subset or site label: tumor center region. Recombination linked TRBV6-5 to TRBJ2-2; a tentative D call is TRBD2 (5 bases match). This sequence was found in a male donor with lung adenocarcinoma. The CD4 and CD8 labels of this study may be unreliable. The CDR3 protein is CASRLQSVSPGELYF. The DNA sequence is as follows: TGTGCCAGCAGACTCCAGTCCGTGAGTCCCGGGGAGCTGTATTTT.